These 17 T cell receptor beta chains were all obtained from the same sample, sequenced in a study of a mutant IDH1 vaccine in newly diagnosed glioma. Profiled with immunoSEQ multiplex PCR; TCRdb holds only in-frame clones, not every one. Of 39,000 or so clones listed, about four fifths are singletons. No antigens are known for them. As for time point: week 5, during vaccination. The study gave 300 ug of mutant IDH1 20-mer peptide per vaccine dose, with topical imiquimod. The sequencing here drew on PBMCs, taken from a glioma patient whose treatment included an IDH1 peptide vaccine. These receptors all stem from a man in his forties with glioma.

The V call is TRBV2, the J call TRBJ1-1, with D uncertain. The CDR3 runs 16 residues. Per the germline V gene, CDR1 is SNHLY and CDR2 is FYNNEI. V was pared by 7 bases and J by 2 bases, with 20 bases between. This CDR3 is CASKVFARGRNTEAFF. The CDR3 DNA is TGTGCCAGCAAGGTGTTCGCGCGGGGAAGAAACACTGAAGCTTTCTTT.

The chain is built from TRBV7-8 and TRBJ2-7; TRBD1 matches at 11 bases. This CDR3 comprises 14 residues. Trimming cost V 4 bases and J 8 bases; bases outside gene matches: 7. The germline V gene encodes CDR1 SGHVS and CDR2 FQNEAQ. The CDR3 DNA reads TGTGCCAGCAGCTGGACAGGGGGCGAGGAAAAGCAGTACTTC. This encodes CASSWTGGEEKQYF.

The chain combines TRBV2 with TRBJ2-7, with 11 nucleotides matching TRBD1. The CDR3 length is 16 residues. CDR1 is SNHLY and CDR2 is FYNNEI in the germline V gene. J was trimmed by 5 bases and V by 6 bases; bases with no gene match: 12. The CDR3 spells CASRISRDRGFDEQYF. CDR3 sequence (DNA): TGTGCCAGCAGGATAAGCCGGGACAGGGGGTTCGACGAGCAGTACTTC. Full variable domain (outside the CDR3, taken from reference TRBV2 and TRBJ2-7): EPEVTQTPSHQVTQMGQEVILRCVPISNHLYFYWYRQILGQKVEFLVSFYNNEISEKSEIFDDQFSVERPDGSNFTLKIRSTKLEDSAMYFCASRISRDRGFDEQYFGPGTRLTVT.

The count of this clone is one. This rearrangement joins TRBV6-9 to TRBJ1-4; D ambiguous. The V gene's germline CDR1 is MNHGY and CDR2 SVAAGI. The CDR3 covers 15 residues. The V end lost 5 bases, the J end lost 3 bases, and 13 bases lay between the germline ends. The CDR3 loop is CASSPEGWANEKLFF. In DNA, the CDR3 is TGTGCCAGCAGTCCCGAGGGTTGGGCTAATGAAAAACTGTTTTTT.

This chain joins TRBV18 and TRBJ1-1, with no clear D. The CDR3 covers 14 residues. Per the germline V gene, CDR1 is KGHSH and CDR2 is LQKENI. V lost 0 bases to trimming and J lost 1 base, with 6 bases between them. The CDR3 protein is CASSPPHRNTEAFF. The CDR3 bases are TGTGCCAGCTCACCACCCCACCGGAACACTGAAGCTTTCTTT. The full variable domain, rest sourced from reference TRBV18 and TRBJ1-1, is NAGVMQNPRHLVRRRGQEARLRCSPMKGHSHVYWYRQLPEEGLKFMVYLQKENIIDESGMPKERFSAEFPKEGPSILRIQQVVRGDSAAYFCASSPPHRNTEAFFGQGTRLTVV.

J is TRBJ2-1 and V is TRBV6-5, with D possibly being TRBD1 (5 bases). Per germline, CDR1 MNHEY and CDR2 SVGAGI. The CDR3 spans 15 residues. Between the trimmed V and J ends, which lost 2 bases and 1 base, there was a span of 9 bases. The CDR3 region is CASSYDSGSYNEQFF. CDR3 nucleotide sequence: TGTGCCAGCAGTTACGACAGTGGTTCCTACAATGAGCAGTTCTTC.

The V call is TRBV11-1, the J call TRBJ2-7, with D perhaps TRBD2 (6 bases). CDR3 length equals 16 residues. Trimming cost V 1 base and J 3 bases, with 16 bases left between them. The V gene's germline CDR1 is SGHAT and CDR2 FQDESV (reference sequence). The CDR3 sequence is CASSLVDAGLHYEQYF. As DNA, the CDR3 is TGTGCCAGCAGCTTAGTCGATGCGGGACTCCACTACGAGCAGTACTTC. The variable domain in full, completed from reference TRBV11-1 and TRBJ2-7, reads EAEVAQSPRYKITEKSQAVAFWCDPISGHATLYWYRQILGQGPELLVQFQDESVVDDSQLPKDRFSAERLKGVDSTLKIQPAELGDSAMYLCASSLVDAGLHYEQYFGPGTRLTVT.

This clone was recorded once. The rearrangement links TRBV18 to TRBJ2-7; D is possibly TRBD1 or TRBD2 (5 bases each). CDR3 length equals 14 residues. CDR1 and CDR2 from the germline V gene are KGHSH and LQKENI. Trimming cost V 2 bases and J 2 bases, with 10 bases left between them. The CDR3 reads CASSPGTATYEQYF. CDR3 DNA: TGTGCCAGCTCACCAGGGACGGCTACCTACGAGCAGTACTTC.

J is TRBJ2-6 and V is TRBV5-1, with D perhaps TRBD1 or TRBD2 (5 bases each). Germline CDR1 and CDR2: SGHRS and YFSETQ. This CDR3 spans 17 amino acids. V lost 1 base to trimming and J lost 2 bases, with 13 bases between them. The CDR3 bases are TGCGCCAGCAGCTTGACGACGGGGACGGCTGGGGCCAACGTCCTGACTTTC. Translating it yields CASSLTTGTAGANVLTF.

The rearrangement uses TRBV6-1 and TRBJ1-3; D is unresolved. The CDR3 covers 15 residues. V lost 2 bases, J lost 0 bases, and 8 bases lay in between. Germline V gene lookup returns CDR1 MNHNS and CDR2 SASEGT. CDR3 loop: CASSELWSSGNTIYF. The CDR3 nucleotides read TGTGCCAGCAGTGAACTGTGGTCCTCTGGAAACACCATATATTTT.

The chain links TRBV1 to TRBJ1-2. TRBV1 is deemed a pseudogene. The CDR3 consists of 16 residues. DNA for the CDR3: TGCACCAGCAGCTCGCAAAGTGTGCGAAAGACCTATGGCTACACCTTC. Residues: CTSSSQSVRKTYGYTF.

This chain uses TRBV6-6 with TRBJ1-4; D uncertain. The length of the CDR3 is 15 residues. Germline V gene sequence: CDR1 MNHNY, CDR2 SVGAGI (reference sequence). Trimming cost V 5 bases and J 0 bases, with 10 bases left between them. CDR3 sequence: CASSRGRATNEKLFF. The DNA of the CDR3 is TGTGCCAGCAGTCGCGGCCGCGCAACTAATGAAAAACTGTTTTTT.

The rearrangement joins TRBV4-1 to TRBJ1-1; the D is unclear. Germline CDR1 reads MGHRA; CDR2 reads YSYEKL. This CDR3 region has 15 residues. Trimming took off 1 base at V and 1 base at J, with 10 bases between the two ends. The chain's CDR3 is CASSQGVGENTEAFF. DNA for the CDR3: TGCGCCAGCAGCCAAGGTGTCGGGGAGAACACTGAAGCTTTCTTT.

This clone has more than one count but fewer than ten. The chain carries TRBV7-6 and TRBJ2-1, with 13 bases lining up with TRBD2. V shed 5 bases, J shed 0 bases, and the junction held 13 bases outside the gene matches. CDR1 is SGHVS and CDR2 is FNYEAQ in the germline V gene. The CDR3 is made up of 20 amino acids. The CDR3 DNA reads as TGTGCCAGCAGCGGACGGATCGGGACTAGCGGGGAATACTCCTACAATGAGCAGTTCTTC. It translates to CASSGRIGTSGEYSYNEQFF.

J is TRBJ1-1 and V is TRBV19, with D possibly TRBD1 on 6 matching bases. Per germline, CDR1 LNHDA and CDR2 SQIVND (reference sequence). V was trimmed by 8 bases and J by 1 base, leaving 14 bases between them. CDR3 length equals 14 residues. The CDR3 DNA reads as TGTGCCAGTCGGAAACGGACAGAGAACACTGAAGCTTTCTTT. Translating gives CASRKRTENTEAFF.

V and J are TRBV7-9 and TRBJ1-1, with a weak D call TRBD1 (6 bases). The CDR3 runs 12 residues. The V gene lost 6 bases and the J gene lost 3 bases, with 8 bases spanning the gap. Germline V gene lookup returns CDR1 SEHNR and CDR2 FQNEAQ (reference sequence). DNA for the CDR3: TGTGCCAGCAGACCAGGGGACACTGAAGCTTTCTTT. Translating gives CASRPGDTEAFF.

The chain couples TRBV5-6 to TRBJ2-5; tentatively, D is TRBD1 (6 bases). This CDR3 comprises 15 residues. Germline V gene lookup returns CDR1 SGHDT and CDR2 YYEEEE. Between the trimmed V and J ends, which lost 2 bases and 5 bases, there was a span of 16 bases. The CDR3 sequence: CASSFTTGVLETQYF. The CDR3 coding sequence is TGTGCCAGCAGCTTCACGACAGGAGTTTTGGAGACCCAGTACTTC.